This T cell receptor (beta chain) emerged from a study of CD8 T cells in ankylosing spondylitis. Study-wide findings and caveats: Significantly higher representation of disease-linked clones was reported for matched ankylosing spondylitis synovial fluid. Eight highly homologous variants formed a TCR beta motif that appeared characteristic of ankylosing spondylitis blood. Disease-linked clones had a CD8+ phenotype and relatively low frequency in peripheral blood.

V was clipped by 3 bases and J by 0 bases, with 9 bases between them. The CDR3 consists of 14 residues. Germline V gene data show CDR1 as DFQATT and CDR2 as SNEGSKA (reference sequence). As for this clonotype: Its antigen is still unknown.

One entry per CDR3 protein, called by TCRdb with MiXCR from the 5' RACE reads. The profile covers 470,000 or so distinct CDR3 sequences, with 25% to 30% appearing a single time and over 0.8% taken by the ten largest. The sample consisted of blood, either unsorted or a sorted T cell fraction (not recorded which). The rearrangement links TRBV20-1 to TRBJ2-1; D is possibly TRBD2 (5 bases). The clonotype originates from a male donor with ankylosing spondylitis. CDR3 region: CSASLRASYNEQFF. The CDR3 DNA follows: TGCAGTGCTAGCTTGCGGGCCTCCTACAATGAGCAGTTCTTC.